The 3 T cell receptor beta chains given below trace back to one sample, sequenced in a study of beta chain features in type 1 diabetes (dated by TCRdb to the late 2010s). The paper as a whole reports these results and caveats: In all four CD4+ subsets, TCRB CDR3 length was moderately but significantly shorter in type 1 diabetes patients.

The antigens of these receptors remain unknown. The library was produced with the immunoSEQ multiplex PCR assay. The High Capacity cDNA Reverse Transcription Kit was used to reverse transcribe all of the isolated RNA, meaning that expressed TCRB transcripts were what got sequenced. Here the immuneACCESS table is served through TCRdb, limited to in-frame sequences with V and J called. Missing clones are a known gap in these copies; in checked studies unresolved V genes cover under half, and the rest lacks a known reason. For this sample there are roughly 330,000 clones; approximately 12% appear just once. Of the sample, 0.015% is held by the ten largest clones. Sequenced sample: naive CD4+ T cells from blood. The sample's cell subset or site label, in plain terms: true naive CD4+ T cells. These receptors all come from a woman aged 18-35 years with type 1 diabetes.

The chain employs TRBV5-1 and TRBJ1-5, with D unclear. This CDR3 has 14 residues. V lost 0 bases and J 4 bases, leaving 8 bases between the germline ends. Germline CDR1 is SGHRS and CDR2 is YFSETQ. CDR3 residues: CASSLGGKNQPQHF. In nucleotides, the CDR3 is TGCGCCAGCAGCTTGGGAGGAAAGAATCAGCCCCAGCATTTT.

The genes are TRBV7-2 and TRBJ2-3; no firm D call. The CDR3 totals 11 residues. Germline CDR1 reads SGHTA; CDR2 reads FQGNSA. V lost 5 bases, J lost 9 bases, and 9 bases lay in between. CDR3 region: CASSQKETQYF. DNA of the CDR3: TGTGCCAGCAGCCAAAAAGAGACGCAGTATTTT.

This clone was found a few times. The same CDR3 can be traced to other DNA sequences in this sample. The rearrangement links TRBV18 to TRBJ1-1; D not certain. The CDR3 consists of 13 residues. Trimming cost V 3 bases and J 0 bases, with 5 bases left between them. Germline assignment: CDR1 KGHSH and CDR2 LQKENI. The CDR3 bases are TGTGCCAGCTCACCTACAGTGAACACTGAAGCTTTCTTT. The encoded protein is CASSPTVNTEAFF. Complete variable domain (other parts from reference TRBV18 and TRBJ1-1): NAGVMQNPRHLVRRRGQEARLRCSPMKGHSHVYWYRQLPEEGLKFMVYLQKENIIDESGMPKERFSAEFPKEGPSILRIQQVVRGDSAAYFCASSPTVNTEAFFGQGTRLTVV.